This paragraph covers one T cell receptor beta chain sequence. The data derive from a study of blood T cell repertoires in COVID-19. About the research overall: Samples came from the United States, Italy and Spain, spanning acute and convalescent COVID-19. T cells, B-cell-depleted T cells, or PBMCs supplied cDNA or gDNA.

The age range of participants was about 18 to 95 years, with residence in about two dozen US areas. Each participant's cohort was designated according to participant-reported clinical history. Germline V lookup: CDR1 GTSNPN, CDR2 SVGIG (reference sequence). Trimming stripped 1 base from V and 7 bases from J, with 11 bases between. This CDR3 is 13 amino acids long. Produced via immunoSEQ multiplex PCR; TCRdb's table is partial and in-frame only. The sample shows under 250,000 clones, 75% to 85% of them seen only once. The receptor was isolated from a woman aged 45 to 65 with acute COVID-19. The chain recombines TRBV30 with TRBJ1-5; no definite D call. The sequenced sample was PBMCs or T cells enriched from blood (not recorded which). The CDR3 is CAWSGGVGQPQHF. For the CDR3, the DNA is TGTGCCTGGAGTGGCGGGGTTGGGCAGCCCCAGCATTTT. The whole variable domain, filled in from reference TRBV30 and TRBJ1-5, reads SQTIHQWPATLVQPVGSPLSLECTVEGTSNPNLYWYRQAAGRGLQLLFYSVGIGQISSEVPQNLSASRPQDRQFILSSKKLLLSDSGFYLCAWSGGVGQPQHFGDGTRLSIL.